Listed below are T cell receptor beta chains from one sample, sequenced in a study of blood T cell repertoires in COVID-19. This table comes from immunoSEQ multiplex PCR, and its TCRdb copy is limited to in-frame clones, with some not included. The sample has under 250,000 clones, around 90% seen once. Sequencing was performed on peripheral blood. These receptors all come from a man aged 30-40 years with COVID-19, enrolled during active disease. The CDR3 runs from the conserved cysteine through the conserved F or W. Fields, in order: D gene, clone size, J gene, V gene, CDR3 DNA, CDR3 protein. The D gene is left open where the match is weak. Only part of the rows carry a size: once, few, many, or a class if the clone is expanded.

- - TRBJ1-2 TRBV5-1 TGCGCCAGCAGCTTGGACAGGACGTATGGCTACACCTTC CASSLDRTYGYTF
- - TRBJ2-7 TRBV9 TGTGCCAGCAGCGCGCGCTACGAGACGGAGGTCTACGAGCAGTACTTC CASSARYETEVYEQYF
TRBD2 - TRBJ2-5 TRBV3-1/TRBV3-2 TGTGCCAGCAGCCAACGGTTAGCGGGGGGGCAGGGGGAAGAGACCCAGTACTTC CASSQRLAGGQGEETQYF
- - TRBJ2-4 TRBV5-3 TGTGCCAGAAGACCCCGGGGAGGCAAAAACATTCAGTACTTC CARRPRGGKNIQYF
- - TRBJ2-2 TRBV29-1 TGCAGCGCCGCCGGCCCGGGAACCGGGGAGCTGTTTTTT CSAAGPGTGELFF
TRBD1 - TRBJ2-4 TRBV10-2 TGCGCCAGCAGTGGGCCTCACAGGGGAGCCAAAAACATTCAGTACTTC CASSGPHRGAKNIQYF
- - TRBJ1-5 TRBV6-6 TGTGCCAGCAGCTTAGACAATCAGCCCCAGCATTTT CASSLDNQPQHF
TRBD1 - TRBJ1-5 TRBV6-4 TGTGCCAGCAGTAGTCAGGGGGATCAGCCCCAGCATTTT CASSSQGDQPQHF
- - TRBJ1-2 TRBV2 TGTGCCAGCAGTGAGGGAGGGATAAATGGCTACACCTTC CASSEGGINGYTF
TRBD1 - TRBJ1-6 TRBV11-2 TGTGCCAGCAGCTTAGTAGGGACAGGGCAGTCACCCCTCCACTTT CASSLVGTGQSPLHF
- - TRBJ2-7 TRBV5-6 TGTGCCAGCAGCCCGCCGGGAGCCTTACCCTCCTACGAGCAGTACTTC CASSPPGALPSYEQYF
- - TRBJ2-2 TRBV7-3 TGTGCCAGCAGCCATCCCCTTCTCGGCGGGGAGCTGTTTTTT CASSHPLLGGELFF
- - TRBJ1-6 TRBV3-1/TRBV3-2 TGTGCCAGCACCCAGGGAGTTGCGAATTCACCCCTCCACTTT CASTQGVANSPLHF
- - TRBJ1-1 TRBV2 TGTGCCAGCAGGATCAGGGTGGGGTTAGCTGAAGCTTTCTTT CASRIRVGLAEAFF
TRBD2 - TRBJ2-3 TRBV5-4 TGTGCCAGCAGCTTGTGGGGAGGGGGCACAGATACGCAGTATTTT CASSLWGGGTDTQYF
- once TRBJ2-2 TRBV28 TGTGCCAGCCTGCGGACGGGCGGGGCTACCGGGGAGCTGTTTTTT CASLRTGGATGELFF
- - TRBJ2-2 TRBV30 TGTGCCTGGAGTGTCGGGGGGCCCACCGGGGAGCTGTTTTTT CAWSVGGPTGELFF
- - TRBJ2-3 TRBV12-3/TRBV12-4 TGTGCCAGCAGCCCCCTAGCAACCGTCGGGCAGTATTTT CASSPLATVGQYF
TRBD2 - TRBJ2-5 TRBV9 TGTGCCAGCAGCGTAGGGGTTAGCGGGACGGAGACCCAGTACTTC CASSVGVSGTETQYF
- - TRBJ1-1 TRBV7-3 TGTGCCAGCAGCCTCACGGGCCGGTCAGCGGACACTGAAGCTTTCTTT CASSLTGRSADTEAFF
TRBD2 - TRBJ2-7 TRBV4-1 TGCGCCAGCAGCCGCTCGACTAGCGGGGGGTCTGAATCCTACGAGCAGTACTTC CASSRSTSGGSESYEQYF
- - TRBJ1-5 TRBV6-2/TRBV6-3 TGTGCCAGTAGCCTCAGGGGAAGCAATCAGCCCCAGCATTTT CASSLRGSNQPQHF
- - TRBJ2-7 TRBV18 TGTGCCAGCTCACCAGCAGGTAGCTCCTACGAGCAGTACTTC CASSPAGSSYEQYF
- - TRBJ1-5 TRBV7-9 TGTGCCAGCAGCTTAAGCGGTAGTACGAATCAGCCCCAGCATTTT CASSLSGSTNQPQHF
TRBD1 - TRBJ2-1 TRBV19 TGTGCCAGTAGTCCTAAGACAGGGCTTTCCTACAATGAGCAGTTCTTC CASSPKTGLSYNEQFF
- once TRBJ1-3 TRBV5-1 TGCGCCAGCAGCTTGACCAGCGCATCTGGAAACACCATATATTTT CASSLTSASGNTIYF
TRBD1 - TRBJ1-1 TRBV19 TGTGCCAGTAGTTCGCAAACAGGGGTAAACACTGAAGCTTTCTTT CASSSQTGVNTEAFF
- - TRBJ1-5 TRBV27 TGTGCCAGCAGTGCCAGGGGTGGAGGCAATCAGCCCCAGCATTTT CASSARGGGNQPQHF
- - TRBJ2-7 TRBV10-3 TGTGCCATCAGTGAGACCGGGACTCGGGCCTACGAGCAGTACTTC CAISETGTRAYEQYF
TRBD2 - TRBJ2-7 TRBV6-5 TGTGCCAGCAGCGCCCGGGGGGGGGATCGGAACGAGCAGTACTTC CASSARGGDRNEQYF
TRBD2 - TRBJ2-5 TRBV9 TGTGCCAGCAGCGTAGCTACGGGGGCGGGGGGGACCCAAGAGACCCAGTACTTC CASSVATGAGGTQETQYF
TRBD1 few TRBJ1-2 TRBV5-4 TGTGCCAGCAGCCCGGGGGACAGGGCGTATGGCTACACCTTC CASSPGDRAYGYTF
- once TRBJ1-2 TRBV18 TGTGCCAGCTCACCACCCCGGGTCGCTAACTATGGCTACACCTTC CASSPPRVANYGYTF
- - TRBJ1-5 TRBV3-1/TRBV3-2 TGTGCCAGCAGCCAAGATTACGGGGATCAGCCCCAGCATTTT CASSQDYGDQPQHF
TRBD1 - TRBJ2-3 TRBV5-4 TGTGCCAGCAGCCCTCCGGGACAGGGATCAGATACGCAGTATTTT CASSPPGQGSDTQYF
TRBD2 - TRBJ2-4 TRBV2 TGTGCCAGCAGAGCCGGGACTAGCGGGGGAGGGAGAAACATTCAGTACTTC CASRAGTSGGGRNIQYF
- once TRBJ1-1 TRBV11-2 TGTGCCAGCAGCGCGCATACAGGGCCGAACACTGAAGCTTTCTTT CASSAHTGPNTEAFF
- - TRBJ1-2 TRBV6-1 TGTGCCAGCAGTGAGGACAGCTCCTATGGCTACACCTTC CASSEDSSYGYTF
- - TRBJ1-4 TRBV30 TGTGCCTGGAACGAGGGATCCGAAAAACTGTTTTTT CAWNEGSEKLFF
- - TRBJ2-7 TRBV7-9 TGTGCCAGCAGCCATAGCCCCTACGAGCAGTACTTC CASSHSPYEQYF
- - TRBJ1-2 TRBV30 TGTGCCTGGAGTGTTAGTCGGGGGTCTATCTATGGCTACACCTTC CAWSVSRGSIYGYTF
TRBD1 - TRBJ1-1 TRBV19 TGTGCCAGTAGTATACGACAGGGGGCAAACACTGAAGCTTTCTTT CASSIRQGANTEAFF
TRBD1 - TRBJ1-6 TRBV5-4 TGTGCCAGCAGCCAAGGGGACAGCCGCAATTCACCCCTCCACTTT CASSQGDSRNSPLHF
TRBD2 once TRBJ2-1 TRBV11-2 TGTGCCAGCAGCCAAGCCCCGCGCGGGGGGGCCTACAATGAGCAGTTCTTC CASSQAPRGGAYNEQFF
- - TRBJ1-2 TRBV21-1 TGTGCCAGCAGCAAAGCGCAGGGATTCGGCTATGGCTACACCTTC CASSKAQGFGYGYTF
TRBD1 - TRBJ1-2 TRBV6-5 TGTGCCAGCAAGGGACAGGGGATCTATGGCTACACCTTC CASKGQGIYGYTF
- - TRBJ1-1 TRBV19 TGTGCCAGTAGTATCGGGACTGAAGCTTTCTTT CASSIGTEAFF
- - TRBJ1-2 TRBV29-1 TGCAGCGTTGAGACAGGATGGGACTATGGCTACACCTTC CSVETGWDYGYTF